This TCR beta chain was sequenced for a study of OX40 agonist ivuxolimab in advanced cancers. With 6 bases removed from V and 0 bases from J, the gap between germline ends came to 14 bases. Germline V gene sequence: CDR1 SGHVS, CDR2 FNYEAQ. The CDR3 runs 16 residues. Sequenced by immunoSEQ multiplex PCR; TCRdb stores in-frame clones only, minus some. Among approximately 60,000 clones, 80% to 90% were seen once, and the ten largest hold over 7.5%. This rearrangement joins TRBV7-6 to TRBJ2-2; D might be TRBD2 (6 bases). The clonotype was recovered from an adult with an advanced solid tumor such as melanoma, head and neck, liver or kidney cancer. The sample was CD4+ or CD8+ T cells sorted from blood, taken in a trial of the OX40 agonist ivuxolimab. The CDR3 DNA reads TGTGCCAGCAGGTCTTTACCGGGGGCGAACACCGGGGAGCTGTTTTTT. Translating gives CASRSLPGANTGELFF.